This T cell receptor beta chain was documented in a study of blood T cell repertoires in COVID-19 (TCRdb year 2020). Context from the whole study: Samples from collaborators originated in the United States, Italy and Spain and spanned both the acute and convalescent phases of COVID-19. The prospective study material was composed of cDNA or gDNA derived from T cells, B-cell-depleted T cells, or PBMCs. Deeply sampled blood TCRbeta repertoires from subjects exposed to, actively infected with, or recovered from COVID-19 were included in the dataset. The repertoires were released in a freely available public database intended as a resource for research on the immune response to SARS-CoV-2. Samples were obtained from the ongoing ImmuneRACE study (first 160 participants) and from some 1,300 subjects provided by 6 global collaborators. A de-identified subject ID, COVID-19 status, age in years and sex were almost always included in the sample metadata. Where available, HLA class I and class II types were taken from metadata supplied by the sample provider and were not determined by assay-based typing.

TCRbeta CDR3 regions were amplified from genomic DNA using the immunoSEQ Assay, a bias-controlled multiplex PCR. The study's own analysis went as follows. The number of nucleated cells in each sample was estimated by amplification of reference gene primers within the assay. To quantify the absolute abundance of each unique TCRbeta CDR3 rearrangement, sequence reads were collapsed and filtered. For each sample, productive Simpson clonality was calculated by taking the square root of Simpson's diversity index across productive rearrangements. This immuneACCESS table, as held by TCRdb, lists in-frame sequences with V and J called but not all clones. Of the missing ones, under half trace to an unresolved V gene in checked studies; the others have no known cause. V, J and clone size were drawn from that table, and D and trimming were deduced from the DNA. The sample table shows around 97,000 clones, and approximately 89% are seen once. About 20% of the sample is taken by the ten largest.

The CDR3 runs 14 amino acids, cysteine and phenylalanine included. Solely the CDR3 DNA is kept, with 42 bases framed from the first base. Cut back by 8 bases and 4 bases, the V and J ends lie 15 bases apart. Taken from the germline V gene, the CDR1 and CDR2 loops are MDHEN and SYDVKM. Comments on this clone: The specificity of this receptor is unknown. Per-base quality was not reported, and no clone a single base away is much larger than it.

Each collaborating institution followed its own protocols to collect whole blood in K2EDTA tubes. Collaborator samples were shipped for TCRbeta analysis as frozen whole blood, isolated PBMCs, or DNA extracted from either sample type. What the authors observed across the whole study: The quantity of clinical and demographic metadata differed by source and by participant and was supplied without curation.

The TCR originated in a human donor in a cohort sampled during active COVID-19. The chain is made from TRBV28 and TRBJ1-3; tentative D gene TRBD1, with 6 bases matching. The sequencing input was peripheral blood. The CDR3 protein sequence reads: CASRTGTWGNTIYF. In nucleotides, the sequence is TGTGCCAGCCGTACAGGGACGTGGGGAAACACCATATATTTT.